This TCR beta chain originates from a study of blood T cell repertoires in COVID-19. Study information: Material from acute and convalescent COVID-19 was sourced from the United States, Italy and Spain. Nucleic acid was either cDNA or gDNA, and it came from T cells, B-cell-depleted T cells, or PBMCs.

This CDR3 spans 16 amino acids. Germline V gene lookup returns CDR1 SGHTA and CDR2 FQGNSA. About this clone itself: The junction departs from the called germline gene at one end, perhaps through a read error.

In the study's own analysis: Counts of nucleated cells, estimated from reference gene primer amplification, were obtained. Assay: immunoSEQ multiplex PCR; the TCRdb copy retains only in-frame clones and omits some. V, J and clone size derive from that table, while D and trimming were established from the DNA sequence. This sample yields 150,000 to 190,000 clones, of which approximately 82% are seen a single time; 9.8% belongs to the top ten. This TCR was sampled from a woman between 50 and 59 years old with acute or convalescent COVID-19. The gene calls are TRBV7-2 and TRBJ2-6; D perhaps matches TRBD1 (6 bases). Sequencing was performed on peripheral blood. The CDR3 DNA reads as TGTGCCAGCAGCTCCGGACAGCCCTCTCGGGCCAACGTCCTGACTTTC. This encodes CASSSGQPSRANVLTF.